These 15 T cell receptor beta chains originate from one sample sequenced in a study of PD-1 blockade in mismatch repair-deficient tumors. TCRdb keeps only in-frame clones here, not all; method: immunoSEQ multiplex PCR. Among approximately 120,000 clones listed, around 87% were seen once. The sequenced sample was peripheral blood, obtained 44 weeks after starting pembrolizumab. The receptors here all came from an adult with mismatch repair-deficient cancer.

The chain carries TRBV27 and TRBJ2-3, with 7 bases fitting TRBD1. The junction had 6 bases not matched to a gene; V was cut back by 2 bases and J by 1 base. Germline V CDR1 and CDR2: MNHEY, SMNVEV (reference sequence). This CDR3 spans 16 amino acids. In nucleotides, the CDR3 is TGTGCCAGCAGTTTACGACCAACAGGGGGCACAGATACGCAGTATTTT. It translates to CASSLRPTGGTDTQYF.

This chain's CDR3 is CASRGSSAAQYF. The CDR3 DNA reads TGTGCCAGCAGGGGGTCTTCGGCGGCCCAGTACTTC. This sequence joins TRBV9 and TRBJ2-5, with D uncertain. The CDR3 is 12 amino acids. Germline assignment: CDR1 SGDLS and CDR2 YYNGEE. V shed 5 bases and J shed 9 bases, with 14 bases lying between them.

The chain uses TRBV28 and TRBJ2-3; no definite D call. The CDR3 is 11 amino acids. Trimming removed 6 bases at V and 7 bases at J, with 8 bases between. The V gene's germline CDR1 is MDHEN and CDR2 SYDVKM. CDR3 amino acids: CASSPSYTQYF. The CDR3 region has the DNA TGTGCCAGCAGCCCTTCTTATACGCAGTATTTT.

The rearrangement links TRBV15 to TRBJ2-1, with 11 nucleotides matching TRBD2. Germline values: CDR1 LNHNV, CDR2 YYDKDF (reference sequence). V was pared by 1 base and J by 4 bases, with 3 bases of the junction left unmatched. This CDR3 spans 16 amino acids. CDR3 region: CATSRGTSGSYNEQFF. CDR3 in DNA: TGTGCCACCAGCAGAGGGACTAGCGGGTCATACAATGAGCAGTTCTTC. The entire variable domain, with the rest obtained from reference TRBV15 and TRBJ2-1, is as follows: DAMVIQNPRYQVTQFGKPVTLSCSQTLNHNVMYWYQQKSSQAPKLLFHYYDKDFNNEADTPDNFQSRRPNTSFCFLDIRSPGLGDTAMYLCATSRGTSGSYNEQFFGPGTRLTVL.

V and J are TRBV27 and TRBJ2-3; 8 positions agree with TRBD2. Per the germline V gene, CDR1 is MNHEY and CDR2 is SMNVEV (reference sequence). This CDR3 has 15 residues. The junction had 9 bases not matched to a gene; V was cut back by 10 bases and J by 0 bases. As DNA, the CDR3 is TGTGCCACCCATGTGGCGGGAGGAAGCACAGATACGCAGTATTTT. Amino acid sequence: CATHVAGGSTDTQYF.

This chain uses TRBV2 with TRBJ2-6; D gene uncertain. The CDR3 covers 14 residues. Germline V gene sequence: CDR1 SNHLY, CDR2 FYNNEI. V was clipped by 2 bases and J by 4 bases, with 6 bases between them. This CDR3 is CASSEKSGANVLTF. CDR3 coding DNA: TGTGCCAGCAGTGAAAAGTCCGGGGCCAACGTCCTGACTTTC.

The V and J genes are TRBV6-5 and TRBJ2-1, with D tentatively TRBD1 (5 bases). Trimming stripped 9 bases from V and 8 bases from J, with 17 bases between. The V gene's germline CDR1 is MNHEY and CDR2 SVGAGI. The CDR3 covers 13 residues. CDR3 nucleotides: TGTGCCAGTTCGTCTGGACCCAGGGATGAGCAGTTCTTC. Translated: CASSSGPRDEQFF.

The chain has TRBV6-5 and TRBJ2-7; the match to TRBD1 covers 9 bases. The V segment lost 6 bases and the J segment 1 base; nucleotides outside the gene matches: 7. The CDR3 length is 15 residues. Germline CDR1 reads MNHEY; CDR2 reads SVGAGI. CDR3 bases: TGTGCCAGCAGAAGGACAGGGGCTGGGTCCTACGAGCAGTACTTC. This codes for CASRRTGAGSYEQYF.

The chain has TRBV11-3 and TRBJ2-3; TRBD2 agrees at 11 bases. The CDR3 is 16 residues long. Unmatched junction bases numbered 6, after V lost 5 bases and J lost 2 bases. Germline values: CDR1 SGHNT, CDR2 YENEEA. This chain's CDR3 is CASSLIAGGPTDTQYF. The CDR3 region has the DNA TGTGCCAGCAGCCTGATAGCGGGAGGGCCCACAGATACGCAGTATTTT.

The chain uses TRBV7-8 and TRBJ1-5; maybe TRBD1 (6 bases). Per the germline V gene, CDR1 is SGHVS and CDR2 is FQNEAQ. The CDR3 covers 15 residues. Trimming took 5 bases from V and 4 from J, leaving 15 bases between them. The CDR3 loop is CASSQGSGRNQPQHF. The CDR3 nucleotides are TGTGCCAGCAGCCAGGGGTCGGGGAGGAATCAGCCCCAGCATTTT.

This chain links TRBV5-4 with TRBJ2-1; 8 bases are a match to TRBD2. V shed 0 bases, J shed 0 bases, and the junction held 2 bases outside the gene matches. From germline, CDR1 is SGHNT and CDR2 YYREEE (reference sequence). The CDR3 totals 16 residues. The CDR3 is CASSLGLANSYNEQFF. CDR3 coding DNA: TGTGCCAGCAGCTTGGGACTAGCGAACTCCTACAATGAGCAGTTCTTC.

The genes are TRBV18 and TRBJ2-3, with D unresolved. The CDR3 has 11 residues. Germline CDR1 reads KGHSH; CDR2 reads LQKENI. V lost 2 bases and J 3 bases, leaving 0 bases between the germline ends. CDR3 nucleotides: TGTGCCAGCTCACCAACAGATACGCAGTATTTT. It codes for CASSPTDTQYF.

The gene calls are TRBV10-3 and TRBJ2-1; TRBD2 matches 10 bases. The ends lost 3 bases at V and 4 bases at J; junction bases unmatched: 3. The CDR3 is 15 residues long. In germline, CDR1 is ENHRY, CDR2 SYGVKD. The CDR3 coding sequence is TGTGCCATCAGTGACCAAGCGGGAGGGTACAATGAGCAGTTCTTC. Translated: CAISDQAGGYNEQFF.

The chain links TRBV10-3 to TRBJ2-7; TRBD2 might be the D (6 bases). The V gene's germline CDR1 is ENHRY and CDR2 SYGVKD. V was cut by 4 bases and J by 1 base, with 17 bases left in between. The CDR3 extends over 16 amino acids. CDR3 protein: CAISAGGGQSSYEQYF. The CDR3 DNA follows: TGTGCCATCAGTGCCGGGGGAGGCCAGTCGTCCTACGAGCAGTACTTC.

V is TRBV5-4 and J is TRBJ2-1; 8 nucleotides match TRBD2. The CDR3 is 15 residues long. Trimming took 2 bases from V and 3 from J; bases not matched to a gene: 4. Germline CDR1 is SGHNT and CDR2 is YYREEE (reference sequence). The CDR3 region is CASSLRAGGYNEQFF. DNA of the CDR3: TGTGCCAGCAGCTTAAGGGCGGGGGGCTACAATGAGCAGTTCTTC.